These 4 T cell receptor beta chains originate from one sample sequenced in a study of a mutant IDH1 vaccine in newly diagnosed glioma. Time point of the sample: week 11, during vaccination. Mutant IDH1 20-mer peptide, at 300 ug, made up each vaccine dose, with topical imiquimod. Here immunoSEQ multiplex PCR was the method, and the copy in TCRdb shows in-frame clones only, minus some. Among 31,000 or so clones listed, around four fifths were seen once. Their specific antigens are unknown. The sample was PBMCs, taken from a glioma patient whose treatment included an IDH1 peptide vaccine. Receptor source: a man in his thirties or forties with glioma.

This clone was seen once. The V gene is TRBV19, the J gene TRBJ1-4; D gene ambiguous. Trimming took 10 bases from V and 6 from J, leaving 15 bases between them. Germline V gene lookup returns CDR1 LNHDA and CDR2 SQIVND (reference sequence). The CDR3 has 13 amino acids. In DNA, the CDR3 is TGTGCCACCTCAGGCACTGGGTATGAAAAACTGTTTTTT. It yields the protein CATSGTGYEKLFF. The whole variable domain, filled in from reference TRBV19 and TRBJ1-4, reads DGGITQSPKYLFRKEGQNVTLSCEQNLNHDAMYWYRQDPGQGLRLIYYSQIVNDFQKGDIAEGYSVSREKKESFPLTVTSAQKNPTAFYLCATSGTGYEKLFFGSGTQLSVL.

The chain recombines TRBV27 with TRBJ2-7, with 9 nucleotides matching TRBD1. The ends lost 2 bases at V and 4 bases at J; junction bases unmatched: 6. The CDR3 has 15 amino acids. From germline, CDR1 is MNHEY and CDR2 SMNVEV (reference sequence). The CDR3 sequence: CASSLAYRGLYEQYF. For the CDR3, the DNA is TGTGCCAGCAGTTTAGCGTACAGGGGGCTATACGAGCAGTACTTC.

The gene calls are TRBV4-3 and TRBJ1-1; 7 bases align to TRBD1. This CDR3 contains 14 residues. Trimming cost V 7 bases and J 1 base; bases outside gene matches: 6. Germline CDR1 is LGHNA and CDR2 is YSLEER. The CDR3 nucleotides are TGCGCCAGCACCCATCGGACAGGGAACACTGAAGCTTTCTTT. Its protein is CASTHRTGNTEAFF.

In this sample, this clone turned up a few times. The V gene is TRBV5-6, the J gene TRBJ2-2, with 7 bases lining up with TRBD1. In germline, CDR1 is SGHDT, CDR2 YYEEEE. The CDR3 has 15 amino acids. V gave up 0 bases and J gave up 2 bases; unmatched junction bases: 1. The CDR3 is CASSLGGGNTGELFF. For the CDR3, the DNA is TGTGCCAGCAGCTTGGGAGGGGGCAACACCGGGGAGCTGTTTTTT.